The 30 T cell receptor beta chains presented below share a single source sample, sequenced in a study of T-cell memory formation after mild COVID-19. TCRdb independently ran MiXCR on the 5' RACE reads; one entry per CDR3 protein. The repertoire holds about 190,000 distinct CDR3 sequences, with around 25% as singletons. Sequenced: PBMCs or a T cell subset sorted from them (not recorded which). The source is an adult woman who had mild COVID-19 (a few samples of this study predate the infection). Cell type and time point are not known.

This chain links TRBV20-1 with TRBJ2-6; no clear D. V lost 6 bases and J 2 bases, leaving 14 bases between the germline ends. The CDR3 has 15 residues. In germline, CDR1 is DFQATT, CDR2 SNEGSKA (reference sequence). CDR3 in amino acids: CSASRPGTGANVLTF. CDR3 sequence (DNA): TGCAGTGCAAGTCGACCGGGCACTGGGGCCAACGTCCTGACTTTC.

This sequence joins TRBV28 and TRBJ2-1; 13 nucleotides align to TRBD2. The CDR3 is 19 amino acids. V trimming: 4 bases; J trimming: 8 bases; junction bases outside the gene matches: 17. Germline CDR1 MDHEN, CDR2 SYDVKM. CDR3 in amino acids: CASSSQTSGRAWVGDEQFF. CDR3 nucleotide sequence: TGTGCCAGCAGTTCCCAAACTAGCGGGAGGGCCTGGGTTGGAGATGAGCAGTTCTTC.

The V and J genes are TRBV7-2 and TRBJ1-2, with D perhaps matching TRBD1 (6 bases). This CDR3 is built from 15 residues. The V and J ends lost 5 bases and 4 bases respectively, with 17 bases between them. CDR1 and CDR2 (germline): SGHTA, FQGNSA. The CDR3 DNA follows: TGTGCCAGCAGCAAATCCGGGACACAGGGCTATGGCTACACCTTC. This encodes CASSKSGTQGYGYTF.

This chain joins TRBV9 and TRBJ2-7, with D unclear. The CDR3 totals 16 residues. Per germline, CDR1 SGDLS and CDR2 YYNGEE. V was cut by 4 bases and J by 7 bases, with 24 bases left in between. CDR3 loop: CASSPHTGPSPLEQYF. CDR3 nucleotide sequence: TGTGCCAGCAGCCCCCACACTGGACCATCGCCTCTGGAGCAGTACTTC.

CDR3: CASSLRLASTDTQYF. Written as DNA, the CDR3 is TGTGCCAGCAGCCTCCGACTAGCGAGCACAGATACGCAGTATTTT. The rearrangement uses TRBV7-6 and TRBJ2-3; 8 bases line up with TRBD2. CDR3 length: 15 residues. Germline trimming cut 5 bases from V and 0 bases from J; bases unmatched to any gene: 4. From germline, CDR1 is SGHVS and CDR2 FNYEAQ.

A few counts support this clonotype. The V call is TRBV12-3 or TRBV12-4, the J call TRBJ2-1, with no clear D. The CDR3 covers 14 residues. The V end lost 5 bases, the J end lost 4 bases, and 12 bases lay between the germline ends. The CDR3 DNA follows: TGTGCCAGCAGTCCAGCGTCCGGATACAATGAGCAGTTCTTC. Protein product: CASSPASGYNEQFF.

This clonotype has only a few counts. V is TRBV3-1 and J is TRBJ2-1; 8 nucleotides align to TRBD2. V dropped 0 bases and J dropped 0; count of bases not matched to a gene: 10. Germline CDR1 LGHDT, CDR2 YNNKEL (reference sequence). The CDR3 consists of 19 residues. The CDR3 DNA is TGTGCCAGCAGCCAAGAAGTTCGGGGGGGAGCAAGCTCCTACAATGAGCAGTTCTTC. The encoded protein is CASSQEVRGGASSYNEQFF.

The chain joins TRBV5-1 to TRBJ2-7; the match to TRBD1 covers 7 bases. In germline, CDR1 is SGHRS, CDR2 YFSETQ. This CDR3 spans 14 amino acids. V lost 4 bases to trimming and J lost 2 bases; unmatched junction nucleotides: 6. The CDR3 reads CASSRTGTAYEQYF. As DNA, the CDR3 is TGCGCCAGCAGCAGGACCGGGACAGCCTACGAGCAGTACTTC.

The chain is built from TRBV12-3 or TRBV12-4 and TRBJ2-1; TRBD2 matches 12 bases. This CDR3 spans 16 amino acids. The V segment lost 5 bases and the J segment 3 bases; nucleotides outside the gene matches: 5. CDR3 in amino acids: CASSLPTSGGYNEQFF. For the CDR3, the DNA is TGTGCCAGCAGTCTCCCGACTAGCGGGGGCTACAATGAGCAGTTCTTC.

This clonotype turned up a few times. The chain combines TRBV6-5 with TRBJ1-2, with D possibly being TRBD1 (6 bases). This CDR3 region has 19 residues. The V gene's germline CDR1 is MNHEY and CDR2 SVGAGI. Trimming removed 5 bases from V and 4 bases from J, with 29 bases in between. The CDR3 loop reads CASSTPWGEQGERGYGYTF. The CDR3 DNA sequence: TGTGCCAGCAGTACCCCGTGGGGGGAACAGGGCGAGAGGGGCTATGGCTACACCTTC.

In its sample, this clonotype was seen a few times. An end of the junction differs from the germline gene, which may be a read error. CDR3 region: CASSSGTITTF. The CDR3 region has the DNA TGTGCCAGCTCCTCCGGGACAATAACGACCTTC. This sequence joins TRBV25-1 and TRBJ2-5, with D perhaps matching TRBD1 (6 bases). This CDR3 has 11 residues. Per germline, CDR1 MGHDK and CDR2 SYGVNS.

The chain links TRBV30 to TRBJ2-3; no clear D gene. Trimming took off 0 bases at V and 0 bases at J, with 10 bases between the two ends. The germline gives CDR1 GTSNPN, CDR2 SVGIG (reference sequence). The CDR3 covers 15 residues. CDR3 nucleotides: TGTGCCTGGAGTGTATTTCCGACGAGCACAGATACGCAGTATTTT. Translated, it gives CAWSVFPTSTDTQYF.

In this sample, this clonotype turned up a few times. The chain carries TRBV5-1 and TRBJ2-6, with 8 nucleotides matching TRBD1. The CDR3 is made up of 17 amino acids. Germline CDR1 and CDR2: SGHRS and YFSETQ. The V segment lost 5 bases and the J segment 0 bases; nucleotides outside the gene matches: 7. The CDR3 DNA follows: TGCGCCAGCAGAGGGACAGGTATTATCTCTGGGGCCAACGTCCTGACTTTC. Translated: CASRGTGIISGANVLTF.

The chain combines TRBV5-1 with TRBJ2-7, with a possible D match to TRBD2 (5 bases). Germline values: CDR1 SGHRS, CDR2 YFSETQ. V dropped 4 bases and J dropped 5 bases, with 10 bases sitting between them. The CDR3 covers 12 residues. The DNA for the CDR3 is TGCGCCAGCAGCGGCGGGCTAGACGAGCAGTACTTC. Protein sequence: CASSGGLDEQYF.

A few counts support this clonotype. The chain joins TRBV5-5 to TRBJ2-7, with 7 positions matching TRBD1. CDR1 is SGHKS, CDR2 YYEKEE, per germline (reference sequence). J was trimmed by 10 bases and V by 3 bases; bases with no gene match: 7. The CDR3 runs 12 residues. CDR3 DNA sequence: TGTGCCAGCAGCTCTCAGGGACAGCCACAGTACTTC. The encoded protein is CASSSQGQPQYF.

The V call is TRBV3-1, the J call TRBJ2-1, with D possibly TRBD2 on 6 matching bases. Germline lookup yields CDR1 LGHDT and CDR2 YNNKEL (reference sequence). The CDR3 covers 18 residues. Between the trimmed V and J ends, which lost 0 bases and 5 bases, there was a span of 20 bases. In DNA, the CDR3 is TGTGCCAGCAGCCAAGATCTCGCTCCCGGGAGACCCGACAATGAGCAGTTCTTC. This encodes CASSQDLAPGRPDNEQFF.

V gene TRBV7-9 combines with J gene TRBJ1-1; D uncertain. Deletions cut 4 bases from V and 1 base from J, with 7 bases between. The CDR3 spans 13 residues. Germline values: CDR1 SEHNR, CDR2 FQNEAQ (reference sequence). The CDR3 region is CASSSQPNTEAFF. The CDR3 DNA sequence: TGTGCCAGCAGCTCTCAGCCGAACACTGAAGCTTTCTTT. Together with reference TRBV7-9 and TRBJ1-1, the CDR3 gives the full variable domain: DTGVSQNPRHKITKRGQNVTFRCDPISEHNRLYWYRQTLGQGPEFLTYFQNEAQLEKSRLLSDRFSAERPKGSFSTLEIQRTEQGDSAMYLCASSSQPNTEAFFGQGTRLTVV.

In DNA, the CDR3 is TGTGCCAGCAGCTTAGAAGTGTCCGACGGGGATACGCAGTATTTT. Translated: CASSLEVSDGDTQYF. The chain carries TRBV7-6 and TRBJ2-3; no clear D. The V end lost 1 base, the J end lost 6 bases, and 14 bases lay between the germline ends. The germline gives CDR1 SGHVS, CDR2 FNYEAQ. The CDR3 has 15 residues.

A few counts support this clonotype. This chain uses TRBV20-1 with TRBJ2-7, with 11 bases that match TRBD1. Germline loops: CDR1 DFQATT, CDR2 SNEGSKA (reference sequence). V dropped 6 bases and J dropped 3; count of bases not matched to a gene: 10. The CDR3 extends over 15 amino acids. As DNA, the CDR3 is TGCAGTGCCGCCGGGACAGGGGGTTACCTCTACGAGCAGTACTTC. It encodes CSAAGTGGYLYEQYF.

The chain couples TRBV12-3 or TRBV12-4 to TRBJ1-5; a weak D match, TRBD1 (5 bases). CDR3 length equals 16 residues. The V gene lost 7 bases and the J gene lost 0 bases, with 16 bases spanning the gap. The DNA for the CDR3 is TGTGCCAGCATCCCAGACGGGGCAAATAGCAATCAGCCCCAGCATTTT. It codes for CASIPDGANSNQPQHF.

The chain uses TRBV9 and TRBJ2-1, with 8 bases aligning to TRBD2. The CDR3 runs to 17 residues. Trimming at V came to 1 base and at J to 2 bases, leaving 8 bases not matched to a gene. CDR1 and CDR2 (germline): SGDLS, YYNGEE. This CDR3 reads CASSVIGLAQTYNEQFF. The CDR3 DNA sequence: TGTGCCAGCAGCGTAATCGGACTAGCCCAGACCTACAATGAGCAGTTCTTC.

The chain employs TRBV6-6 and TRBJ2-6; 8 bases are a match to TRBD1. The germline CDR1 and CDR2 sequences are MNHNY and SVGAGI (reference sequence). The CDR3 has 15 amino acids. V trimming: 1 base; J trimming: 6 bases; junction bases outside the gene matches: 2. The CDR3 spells CASSYYRGAANVLTF. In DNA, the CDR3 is TGTGCCAGCAGTTACTACAGGGGGGCGGCCAACGTCCTGACTTTC.

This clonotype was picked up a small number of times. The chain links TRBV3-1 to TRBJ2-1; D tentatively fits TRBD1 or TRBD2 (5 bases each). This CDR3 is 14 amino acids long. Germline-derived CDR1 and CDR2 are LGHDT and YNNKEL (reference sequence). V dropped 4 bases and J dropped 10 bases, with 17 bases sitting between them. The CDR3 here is CASSPRKGPGEQFF. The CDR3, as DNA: TGTGCCAGCAGCCCCCGGAAGGGACCGGGGGAGCAGTTCTTC.

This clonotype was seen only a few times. CDR3: CASSEMLMNTEAFF. DNA of the CDR3: TGTGCCAGCAGTGAAATGCTGATGAACACTGAAGCTTTCTTT. The V call is TRBV2, the J call TRBJ1-1, with unresolved D. Germline V gene data show CDR1 as SNHLY and CDR2 as FYNNEI. This CDR3 comprises 14 residues. V shed 2 bases and J shed 0 bases, with 7 bases lying between them.

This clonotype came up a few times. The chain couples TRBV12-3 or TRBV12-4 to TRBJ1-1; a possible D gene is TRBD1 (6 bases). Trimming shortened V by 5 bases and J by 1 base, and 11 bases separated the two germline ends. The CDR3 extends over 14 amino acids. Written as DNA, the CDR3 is TGTGCCAGCAGTCGCAGGGGTTCGAACACTGAAGCTTTCTTT. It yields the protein CASSRRGSNTEAFF.

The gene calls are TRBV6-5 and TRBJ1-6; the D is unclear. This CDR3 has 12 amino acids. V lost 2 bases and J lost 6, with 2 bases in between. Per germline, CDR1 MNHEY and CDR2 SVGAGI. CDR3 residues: CASSYVNSPLHF. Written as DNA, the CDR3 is TGTGCCAGCAGTTACGTTAATTCACCCCTCCACTTT.

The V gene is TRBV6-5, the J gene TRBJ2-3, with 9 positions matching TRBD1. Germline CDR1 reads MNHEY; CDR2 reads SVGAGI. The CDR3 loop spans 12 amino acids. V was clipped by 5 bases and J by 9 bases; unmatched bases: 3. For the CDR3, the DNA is TGTGCCAGCAGTGGCGGACAGGGGACGCAGTATTTT. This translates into CASSGGQGTQYF.

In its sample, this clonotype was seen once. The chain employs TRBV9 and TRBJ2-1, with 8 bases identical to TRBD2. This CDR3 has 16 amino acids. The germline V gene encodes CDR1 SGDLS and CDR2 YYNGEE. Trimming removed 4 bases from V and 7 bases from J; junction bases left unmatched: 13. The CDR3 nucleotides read TGTGCCAGCAGCCATCCAGGACTAGCAGTAGGTAATGAGCAGTTCTTC. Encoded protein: CASSHPGLAVGNEQFF.

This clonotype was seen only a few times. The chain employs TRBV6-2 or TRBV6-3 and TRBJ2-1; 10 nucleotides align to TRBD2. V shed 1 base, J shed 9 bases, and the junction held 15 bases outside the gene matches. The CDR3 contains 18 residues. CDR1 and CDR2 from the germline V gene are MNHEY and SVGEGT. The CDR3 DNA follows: TGTGCCAGCAGTTACTATCCCCTAGCGGGGGCCCGTTGGGGTGAGCAGTTCTTC. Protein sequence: CASSYYPLAGARWGEQFF.

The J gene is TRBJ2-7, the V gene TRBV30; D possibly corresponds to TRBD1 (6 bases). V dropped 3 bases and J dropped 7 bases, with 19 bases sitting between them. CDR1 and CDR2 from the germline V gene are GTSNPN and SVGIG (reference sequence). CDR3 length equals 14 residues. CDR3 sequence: CAWRPGTQDREQYF. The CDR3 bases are TGTGCCTGGAGGCCGGGGACACAGGATCGGGAGCAGTACTTC. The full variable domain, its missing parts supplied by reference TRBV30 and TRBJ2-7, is SQTIHQWPATLVQPVGSPLSLECTVEGTSNPNLYWYRQAAGRGLQLLFYSVGIGQISSEVPQNLSASRPQDRQFILSSKKLLLSDSGFYLCAWRPGTQDREQYFGPGTRLTVT.